This is a list of T cell receptor beta chains from one sample in a study of somatic mutations in cytotoxic T cells in rheumatoid arthritis. Method: immunoSEQ multiplex PCR; TCRdb's copy keeps in-frame clones and lacks some. Altogether around 13,000 clones are present, about 83% being singletons, with the ten largest covering 20% to 25%. Sequences were obtained from CD8+ T cells sorted from blood. These receptors were collected from an adult with rheumatoid arthritis. Both conserved end residues are part of each CDR3. A D gene is named only where the DNA matches it firmly. Size values are once, few and many counts, or a class for expanded clones, and some rows have none.

v_gene: TRBV2
j_gene: TRBJ2-7
d_gene: TRBD2
abundance: large
CDR3aa: CASSDPGLAGEDSYEQYF
CDR3nt: TGTGCCAGCAGTGACCCGGGACTAGCGGGAGAAGATTCCTACGAGCAGTACTTC

v_gene: TRBV10-2
j_gene: TRBJ2-5
d_gene: -
abundance: -
CDR3aa: CASSERTAQETQYF
CDR3nt: TGCGCCAGCAGTGAGAGGACCGCTCAAGAGACCCAGTACTTC

v_gene: TRBV4-1
j_gene: TRBJ1-1
d_gene: -
abundance: few
CDR3aa: CASSQDDRGVTEAFF
CDR3nt: TGCGCCAGCAGCCAAGACGACCGGGGCGTTACTGAAGCTTTCTTT

v_gene: TRBV25-1
j_gene: TRBJ1-1
d_gene: -
abundance: medium-sized
CDR3aa: CAIRLRGEAFF
CDR3nt: TGTGCCATCAGACTAAGAGGTGAAGCTTTCTTT

v_gene: TRBV19
j_gene: TRBJ2-3
d_gene: -
abundance: -
CDR3aa: CASRPPSGSKWEQYF
CDR3nt: TGTGCCAGTAGGCCTCCTTCCGGGAGCAAGTGGGAGCAGTATTTT

v_gene: TRBV28
j_gene: TRBJ2-7
d_gene: -
abundance: -
CDR3aa: CASSLGAYEQYF
CDR3nt: TGTGCCAGCAGTTTGGGAGCCTACGAGCAGTACTTC

v_gene: TRBV28
j_gene: TRBJ1-1
d_gene: -
abundance: -
CDR3aa: CASSFPPNGGTEAFF
CDR3nt: TGTGCCAGCAGTTTTCCCCCCAACGGAGGCACTGAAGCTTTCTTT

v_gene: TRBV7-9
j_gene: TRBJ2-7
d_gene: TRBD1
abundance: once
CDR3aa: CASSGTGDYVGQYF
CDR3nt: TGTGCCAGCAGCGGGACAGGAGACTACGTTGGGCAGTACTTC

v_gene: TRBV15
j_gene: TRBJ2-1
d_gene: -
abundance: -
CDR3aa: CATSRDLMRDEQFF
CDR3nt: TGTGCCACCAGCAGAGACCTGATGAGGGATGAGCAGTTCTTC

v_gene: TRBV12-1
j_gene: TRBJ1-2
d_gene: -
abundance: -
CDR3aa: CASTPSDLGGGYGYTF
CDR3nt: TGTGCCAGCACCCCATCCGATTTAGGGGGCGGCTATGGCTACACCTTC

v_gene: TRBV7-3
j_gene: TRBJ2-7
d_gene: TRBD1
abundance: -
CDR3aa: CASSWDRTYEQYF
CDR3nt: TGTGCCAGCAGCTGGGACAGGACCTACGAGCAGTACTTC

v_gene: TRBV23-1
j_gene: TRBJ1-1
d_gene: -
abundance: -
CDR3aa: CASNRLLTEAFF
CDR3nt: TGCGCCAGCAACCGACTCCTTACTGAAGCTTTCTTT

v_gene: TRBV11-3
j_gene: TRBJ2-1
d_gene: TRBD1
abundance: -
CDR3aa: CASSRPGQGSNEQFF
CDR3nt: TGTGCCAGCAGCAGACCGGGACAGGGATCCAATGAGCAGTTCTTC

v_gene: TRBV11-2
j_gene: TRBJ2-7
d_gene: -
abundance: -
CDR3aa: CASSLVPGGSYEQYF
CDR3nt: TGTGCCAGCAGCTTAGTCCCCGGGGGCTCCTACGAGCAGTACTTC

v_gene: TRBV7-9
j_gene: TRBJ2-7
d_gene: TRBD1
abundance: -
CDR3aa: CASSFWQTGIHEQYF
CDR3nt: TGTGCCAGCAGCTTTTGGCAGACAGGGATCCACGAGCAGTACTTC

v_gene: TRBV4-1
j_gene: TRBJ2-2
d_gene: -
abundance: -
CDR3aa: CASSQGGDRNTGELFF
CDR3nt: TGCGCCAGCAGCCAAGGGGGGGACAGAAACACCGGGGAGCTGTTTTTT

v_gene: TRBV6-5
j_gene: TRBJ2-1
d_gene: TRBD2
abundance: -
CDR3aa: CASSYSPSGLNNEQFF
CDR3nt: TGTGCCAGCAGTTACTCGCCTAGCGGGCTAAACAATGAGCAGTTCTTC

v_gene: TRBV7-9
j_gene: TRBJ1-1
d_gene: -
abundance: -
CDR3aa: CAGEDLEAFF
CDR3nt: TGTGCCGGTGAGGACCTTGAAGCTTTCTTT

v_gene: TRBV4-1
j_gene: TRBJ2-7
d_gene: TRBD1
abundance: -
CDR3aa: CASSRSTGATYEQYF
CDR3nt: TGCGCCAGCAGCCGATCGACAGGGGCCACCTACGAGCAGTACTTC

v_gene: TRBV7-9
j_gene: TRBJ1-1
d_gene: -
abundance: few
CDR3aa: CASSLDRGTEAFF
CDR3nt: TGTGCCAGCAGCTTAGATAGGGGCACTGAAGCTTTCTTT

v_gene: TRBV9
j_gene: TRBJ2-1
d_gene: TRBD2
abundance: -
CDR3aa: CASSVSAGGQDEQFF
CDR3nt: TGTGCCAGCAGCGTATCAGCGGGAGGGCAGGATGAGCAGTTCTTC

v_gene: TRBV6-6
j_gene: TRBJ2-7
d_gene: TRBD2
abundance: -
CDR3aa: CASALAGFEQYF
CDR3nt: TGTGCCAGCGCACTAGCGGGCTTCGAGCAGTACTTC

v_gene: TRBV6-6
j_gene: TRBJ2-1
d_gene: TRBD2
abundance: few
CDR3aa: CASSYLLAGPYNEQFF
CDR3nt: TGTGCCAGCAGTTACCTCCTAGCGGGACCTTACAATGAGCAGTTCTTC

v_gene: TRBV25-1
j_gene: TRBJ1-2
d_gene: TRBD1
abundance: -
CDR3aa: CASSVSRGGYGYTF
CDR3nt: TGTGCCAGCAGCGTGAGCAGGGGGGGCTATGGCTACACCTTC

v_gene: TRBV9
j_gene: TRBJ2-7
d_gene: TRBD2
abundance: -
CDR3aa: CASSVGPNLAGGPYEQYF
CDR3nt: TGTGCCAGCAGCGTAGGCCCTAATCTAGCGGGAGGCCCCTACGAGCAGTACTTC

v_gene: TRBV5-1
j_gene: TRBJ1-2
d_gene: TRBD1
abundance: -
CDR3aa: CASRKGGNYGYTF
CDR3nt: TGCGCCAGCAGGAAAGGGGGCAACTATGGCTACACCTTC

v_gene: TRBV6-1
j_gene: TRBJ2-1
d_gene: -
abundance: -
CDR3aa: CASSEVSLLFRRNEQFF
CDR3nt: TGTGCCAGCAGTGAAGTCAGCCTGCTTTTTCGGCGGAATGAGCAGTTCTTC

v_gene: TRBV7-8
j_gene: TRBJ1-1
d_gene: -
abundance: -
CDR3aa: CASSSEGVNTEAFF
CDR3nt: TGTGCCAGCAGCTCAGAAGGGGTGAACACTGAAGCTTTCTTT

v_gene: TRBV5-1
j_gene: TRBJ1-2
d_gene: -
abundance: -
CDR3aa: CASSLSPTLAGYTF
CDR3nt: TGCGCCAGCAGTCTGAGTCCGACCTTAGCTGGCTACACCTTC

v_gene: TRBV5-4
j_gene: TRBJ2-2
d_gene: -
abundance: once
CDR3aa: CASSPGSSRDGELFF
CDR3nt: TGTGCCAGCAGTCCGGGGAGCAGTCGAGACGGGGAGCTGTTTTTT

v_gene: TRBV5-1
j_gene: TRBJ2-3
d_gene: -
abundance: -
CDR3aa: CASSLSTDTQYF
CDR3nt: TGCGCCAGCAGCTTGAGCACAGATACGCAGTATTTT

v_gene: TRBV11-1
j_gene: TRBJ2-7
d_gene: -
abundance: -
CDR3aa: CASSTHSSYEQYF
CDR3nt: TGTGCCAGCTCGACCCACAGCTCCTACGAGCAGTACTTC

v_gene: TRBV28
j_gene: TRBJ2-7
d_gene: TRBD2
abundance: -
CDR3aa: CASGRLAGPLYEQYF
CDR3nt: TGTGCCAGCGGGAGACTAGCGGGACCCCTCTACGAGCAGTACTTC

v_gene: TRBV7-9
j_gene: TRBJ1-1
d_gene: -
abundance: -
CDR3aa: CASSPSDDTEAFF
CDR3nt: TGTGCCAGCAGCCCCAGCGATGACACTGAAGCTTTCTTT

v_gene: TRBV4-1
j_gene: TRBJ2-5
d_gene: -
abundance: -
CDR3aa: CASSQGGGLGETQYF
CDR3nt: TGCGCCAGCAGCCAAGGGGGGGGGCTTGGGGAGACCCAGTACTTC

v_gene: TRBV4-1
j_gene: TRBJ1-1
d_gene: -
abundance: -
CDR3aa: CASSLGENTEAFF
CDR3nt: TGCGCCAGCAGCCTAGGGGAGAACACTGAAGCTTTCTTT

v_gene: TRBV9
j_gene: TRBJ2-7
d_gene: TRBD2
abundance: -
CDR3aa: CASSVSSGTYEQYF
CDR3nt: TGTGCCAGCAGCGTCTCTAGCGGAACTTACGAGCAGTACTTC

v_gene: TRBV30
j_gene: TRBJ2-3
d_gene: -
abundance: few
CDR3aa: CAWIPDTQYF
CDR3nt: TGTGCCTGGATTCCAGATACGCAGTATTTT

v_gene: TRBV5-6
j_gene: TRBJ2-7
d_gene: -
abundance: -
CDR3aa: CASSSGGQGRPYEQYF
CDR3nt: TGTGCCAGCAGCTCGGGGGGCCAAGGGAGACCCTACGAGCAGTACTTC

v_gene: TRBV5-8
j_gene: TRBJ2-1
d_gene: -
abundance: -
CDR3aa: CASSQYDEQFF
CDR3nt: TGTGCCAGCAGCCAGTATGATGAGCAGTTCTTC

v_gene: TRBV19
j_gene: TRBJ2-7
d_gene: -
abundance: few
CDR3aa: CASSLAGSSYEQYF
CDR3nt: TGTGCCAGTAGCCTCGCCGGGAGCTCCTACGAGCAGTACTTC

v_gene: TRBV5-1
j_gene: TRBJ2-1
d_gene: -
abundance: few
CDR3aa: CASSFGLIGRYNEQFF
CDR3nt: TGCGCCAGCAGCTTTGGACTTATCGGAAGATACAATGAGCAGTTCTTC

v_gene: TRBV28
j_gene: TRBJ1-1
d_gene: -
abundance: -
CDR3aa: CASSLYVGGDMGAFF
CDR3nt: TGTGCCAGCAGTTTATACGTTGGGGGGGACATGGGAGCTTTCTTT

v_gene: TRBV9
j_gene: TRBJ1-5
d_gene: -
abundance: -
CDR3aa: CASSVDGVSNQPQHF
CDR3nt: TGTGCCAGCAGCGTAGATGGGGTTAGCAATCAGCCCCAGCATTTT

v_gene: TRBV10-3
j_gene: TRBJ1-1
d_gene: TRBD1
abundance: -
CDR3aa: CAISSGWTGRTMNTEAFF
CDR3nt: TGTGCCATCAGTTCCGGATGGACAGGGCGCACCATGAACACTGAAGCTTTCTTT

v_gene: TRBV5-1
j_gene: TRBJ2-7
d_gene: -
abundance: -
CDR3aa: CASSPAGRAVYEQYF
CDR3nt: TGCGCCAGCAGCCCTGCCGGAAGGGCTGTCTACGAGCAGTACTTC

v_gene: TRBV4-1
j_gene: TRBJ2-1
d_gene: TRBD1
abundance: -
CDR3aa: CASSQDLTGGLNEQFF
CDR3nt: TGCGCCAGCAGCCAAGATTTGACAGGGGGCCTGAATGAGCAGTTCTTC